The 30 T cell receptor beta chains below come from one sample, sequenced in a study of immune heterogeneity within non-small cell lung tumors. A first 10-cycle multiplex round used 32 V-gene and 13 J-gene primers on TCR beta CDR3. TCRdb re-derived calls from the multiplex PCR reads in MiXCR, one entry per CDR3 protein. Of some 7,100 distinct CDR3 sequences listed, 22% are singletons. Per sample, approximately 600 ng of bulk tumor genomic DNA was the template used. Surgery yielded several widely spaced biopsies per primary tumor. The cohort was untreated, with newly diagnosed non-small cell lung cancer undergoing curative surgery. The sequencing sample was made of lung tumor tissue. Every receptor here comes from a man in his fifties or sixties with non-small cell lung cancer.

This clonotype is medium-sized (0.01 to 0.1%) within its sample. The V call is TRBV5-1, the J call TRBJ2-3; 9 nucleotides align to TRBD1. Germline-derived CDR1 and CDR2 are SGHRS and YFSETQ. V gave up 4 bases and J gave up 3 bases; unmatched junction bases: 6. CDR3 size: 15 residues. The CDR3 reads CASSRNRGLTDTQYF. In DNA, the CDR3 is TGCGCCAGCAGCCGAAACAGGGGGCTGACAGATACGCAGTATTTT.

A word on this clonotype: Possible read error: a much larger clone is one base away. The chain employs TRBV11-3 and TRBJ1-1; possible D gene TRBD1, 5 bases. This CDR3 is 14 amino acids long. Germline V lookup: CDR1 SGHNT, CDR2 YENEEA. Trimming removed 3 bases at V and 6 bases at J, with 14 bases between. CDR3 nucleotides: TGTGCCAGCAGCTTGGACTACAGGAAATCTGAAGCTTTCTTT. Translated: CASSLDYRKSEAFF.

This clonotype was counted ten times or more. Here the CDR3 reads CASSSTTGGNTEAFF. CDR3 in DNA: TGTGCCAGCAGCTCCACGACAGGGGGGAACACTGAAGCTTTCTTT. V usage is TRBV3-1 and J usage is TRBJ1-1; 9 bases map to TRBD1. Germline CDR1 LGHDT, CDR2 YNNKEL (reference sequence). Unmatched junction bases numbered 5, after V lost 5 bases and J lost 1 base. The CDR3 sequence is 15 residues long.

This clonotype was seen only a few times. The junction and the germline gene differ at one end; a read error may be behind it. The CDR3 protein is CASSSEMGQGDEKPFF. For the CDR3, the DNA is TGTGCCAGCAGTTCCGAAATGGGACAGGGGGATGAAAAACCGTTTTTT. The genes are TRBV6-9 and TRBJ1-4; 11 bases align to TRBD1. CDR1 is MNHGY, CDR2 SVAAGI, per germline. The CDR3 loop spans 16 amino acids.

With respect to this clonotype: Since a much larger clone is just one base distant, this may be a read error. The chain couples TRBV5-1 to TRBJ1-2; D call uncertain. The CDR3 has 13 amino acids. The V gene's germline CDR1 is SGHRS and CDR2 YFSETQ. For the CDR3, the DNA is TGCGCCAGCAGCTCGGCGGGGAACTATGGCGACACCTTC. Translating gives CASSSAGNYGDTF.

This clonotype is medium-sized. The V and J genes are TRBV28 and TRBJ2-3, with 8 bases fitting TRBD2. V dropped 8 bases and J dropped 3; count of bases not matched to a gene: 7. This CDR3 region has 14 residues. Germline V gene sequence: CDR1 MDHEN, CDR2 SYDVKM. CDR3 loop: CASRPSGRTDTQYF. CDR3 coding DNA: TGTGCCAGCCGTCCGAGCGGGAGAACAGATACGCAGTATTTT.

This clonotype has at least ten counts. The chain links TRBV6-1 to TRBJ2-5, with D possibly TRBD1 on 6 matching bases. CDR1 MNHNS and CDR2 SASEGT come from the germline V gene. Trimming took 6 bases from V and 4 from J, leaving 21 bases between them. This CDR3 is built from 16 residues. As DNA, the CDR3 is TGTGCCAGCAGCAACCTCAGGACAGCTGGGAGAGAGACCCAGTACTTC. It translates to CASSNLRTAGRETQYF.

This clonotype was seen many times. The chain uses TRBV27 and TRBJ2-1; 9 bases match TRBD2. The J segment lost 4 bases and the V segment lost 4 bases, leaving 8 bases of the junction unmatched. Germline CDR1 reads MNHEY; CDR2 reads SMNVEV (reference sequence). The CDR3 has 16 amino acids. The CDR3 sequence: CASSSSRLAVYNEQFF. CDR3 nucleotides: TGTGCCAGCAGTTCCTCCCGACTAGCGGTGTACAATGAGCAGTTCTTC.

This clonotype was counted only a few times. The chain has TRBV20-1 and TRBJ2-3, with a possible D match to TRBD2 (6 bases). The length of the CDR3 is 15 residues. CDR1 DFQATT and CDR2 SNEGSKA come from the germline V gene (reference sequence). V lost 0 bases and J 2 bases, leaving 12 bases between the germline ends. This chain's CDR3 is CSARDRVAVTDTQYF. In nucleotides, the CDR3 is TGCAGTGCTAGAGATCGGGTAGCGGTCACAGATACGCAGTATTTT.

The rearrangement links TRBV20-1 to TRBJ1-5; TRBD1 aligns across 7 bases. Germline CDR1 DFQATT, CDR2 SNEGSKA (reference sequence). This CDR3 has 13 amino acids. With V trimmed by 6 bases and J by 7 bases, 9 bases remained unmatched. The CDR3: CSATGVSGQPQHF. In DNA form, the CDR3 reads TGCAGTGCCACAGGGGTCTCCGGCCAGCCCCAGCATTTT.

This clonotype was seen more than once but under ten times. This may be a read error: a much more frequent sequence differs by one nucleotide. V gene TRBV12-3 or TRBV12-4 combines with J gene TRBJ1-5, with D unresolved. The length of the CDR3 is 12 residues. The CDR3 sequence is CVSSFSNQPQHF. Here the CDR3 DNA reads TGTGTCAGCAGTTTTAGCAATCAGCCCCAGCATTTT.

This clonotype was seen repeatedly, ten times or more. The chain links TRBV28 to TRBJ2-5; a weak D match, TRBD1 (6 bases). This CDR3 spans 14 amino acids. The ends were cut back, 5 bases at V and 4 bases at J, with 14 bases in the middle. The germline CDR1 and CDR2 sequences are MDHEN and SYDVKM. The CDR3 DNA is TGTGCCAGCAGTCCCCCAGGGGTTGGAGAGACCCAGTACTTC. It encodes CASSPPGVGETQYF.

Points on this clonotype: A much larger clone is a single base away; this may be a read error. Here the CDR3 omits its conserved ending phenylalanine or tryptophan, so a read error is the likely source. The CDR3 here is CAIKAGDNEQFL. The CDR3 DNA reads as TGTGCCATCAAAGCGGGAGACAATGAGCAGTTCTTA. The gene calls are TRBV10-3 and TRBJ2-1, with 8 bases aligning to TRBD2. Looked up from germline, CDR1 is ENHRY and CDR2 is SYGVKD. The CDR3 covers 12 residues. The trim removed 7 bases at V and 5 bases at J, leaving 1 base unmatched.

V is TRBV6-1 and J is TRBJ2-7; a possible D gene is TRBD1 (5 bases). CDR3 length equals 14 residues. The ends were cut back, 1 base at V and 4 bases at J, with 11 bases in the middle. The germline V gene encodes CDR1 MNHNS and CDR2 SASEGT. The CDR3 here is CASSEELGPYEQYF. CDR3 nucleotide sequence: TGTGCCAGCAGTGAAGAGCTGGGGCCTTACGAGCAGTACTTC.

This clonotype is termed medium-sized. As DNA, the CDR3 is TGTGCCAGCAGTGAAGCGCTTCGGGGCTACGAGCAGTACTTC. It specifies CASSEALRGYEQYF. The chain carries TRBV2 and TRBJ2-7; D might be TRBD2 (5 bases). Germline V gives CDR1 SNHLY, CDR2 FYNNEI. Trimming took off 0 bases at V and 3 bases at J, with 9 bases between the two ends. This CDR3 spans 14 amino acids.

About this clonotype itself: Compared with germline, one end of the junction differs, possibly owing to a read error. This chain's CDR3 is CASSQSRLNTAAFF. In DNA form, the CDR3 reads TGTGCCAGCTCTCAATCCCGCCTGAACACTGCAGCTTTCTTT. The rearrangement links TRBV18 to TRBJ1-1; the D is unclear. The CDR3 spans 14 residues. Germline lookup yields CDR1 KGHSH and CDR2 LQKENI.

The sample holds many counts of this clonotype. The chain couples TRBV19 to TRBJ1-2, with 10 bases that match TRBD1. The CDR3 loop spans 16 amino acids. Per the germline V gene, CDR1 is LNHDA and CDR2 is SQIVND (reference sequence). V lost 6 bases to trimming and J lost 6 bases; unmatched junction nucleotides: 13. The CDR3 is CASRPGQGLSFNGYTF. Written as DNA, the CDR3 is TGTGCCAGTAGACCGGGACAGGGGCTCTCCTTTAATGGCTACACCTTC. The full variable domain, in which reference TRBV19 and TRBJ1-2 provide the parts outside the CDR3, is DGGITQSPKYLFRKEGQNVTLSCEQNLNHDAMYWYRQDPGQGLRLIYYSQIVNDFQKGDIAEGYSVSREKKESFPLTVTSAQKNPTAFYLCASRPGQGLSFNGYTFGSGTRLTVV.

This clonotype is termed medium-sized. The chain's CDR3 is CASGGLAFYNEQFF. The CDR3 nucleotides are TGTGCCAGCGGAGGACTAGCATTCTACAATGAGCAGTTCTTC. The rearrangement joins TRBV27 to TRBJ2-1; 8 nucleotides agree with TRBD2. V trimming: 8 bases; J trimming: 3 bases; junction bases outside the gene matches: 6. This CDR3 is built from 14 residues. CDR1 is MNHEY, CDR2 SMNVEV, per germline (reference sequence).

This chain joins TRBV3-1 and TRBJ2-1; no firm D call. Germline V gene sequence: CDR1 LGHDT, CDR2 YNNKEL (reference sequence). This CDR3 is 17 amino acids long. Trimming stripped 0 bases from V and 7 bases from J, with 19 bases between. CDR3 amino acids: CASSQEGMCRLRNEQFF. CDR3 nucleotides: TGTGCCAGCAGCCAAGAAGGAATGTGCAGGTTAAGAAATGAGCAGTTCTTC.

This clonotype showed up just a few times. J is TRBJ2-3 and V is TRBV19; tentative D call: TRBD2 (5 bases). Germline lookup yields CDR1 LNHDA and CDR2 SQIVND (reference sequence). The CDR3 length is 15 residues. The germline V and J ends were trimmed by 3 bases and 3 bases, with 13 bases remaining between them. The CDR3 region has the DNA TGTGCCAGTAGTATTTTGGGAGTACGGACAGATACGCAGTATTTT. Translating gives CASSILGVRTDTQYF. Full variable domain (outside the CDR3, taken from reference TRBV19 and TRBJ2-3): DGGITQSPKYLFRKEGQNVTLSCEQNLNHDAMYWYRQDPGQGLRLIYYSQIVNDFQKGDIAEGYSVSREKKESFPLTVTSAQKNPTAFYLCASSILGVRTDTQYFGPGTRLTVL.

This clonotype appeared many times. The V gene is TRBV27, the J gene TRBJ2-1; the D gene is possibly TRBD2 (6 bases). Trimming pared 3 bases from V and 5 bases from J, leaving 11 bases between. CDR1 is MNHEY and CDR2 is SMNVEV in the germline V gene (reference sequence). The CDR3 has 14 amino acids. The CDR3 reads CASSLGLANNEQFF. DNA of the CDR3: TGTGCCAGCAGTTTGGGCCTAGCGAACAATGAGCAGTTCTTC.

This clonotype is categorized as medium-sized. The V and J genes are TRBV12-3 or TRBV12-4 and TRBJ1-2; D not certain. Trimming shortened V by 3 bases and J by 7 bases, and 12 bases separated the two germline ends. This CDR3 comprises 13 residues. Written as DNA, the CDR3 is TGTGCCAGCAGTTTGAGGGAACGGGGTGGCTACACCTTC. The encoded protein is CASSLRERGGYTF.

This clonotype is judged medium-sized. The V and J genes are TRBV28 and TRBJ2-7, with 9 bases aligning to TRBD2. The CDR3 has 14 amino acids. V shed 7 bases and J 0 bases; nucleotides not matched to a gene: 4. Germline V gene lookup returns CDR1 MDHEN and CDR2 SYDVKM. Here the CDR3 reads CASIYSGSSYEQYF. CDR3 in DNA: TGTGCCAGCATTTATAGCGGGAGCTCCTACGAGCAGTACTTC.

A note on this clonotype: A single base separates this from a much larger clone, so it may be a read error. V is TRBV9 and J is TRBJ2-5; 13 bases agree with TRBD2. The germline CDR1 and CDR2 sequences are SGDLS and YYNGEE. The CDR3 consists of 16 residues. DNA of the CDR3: TGTGCCATCAGCGTAGGGACTAGCGGGAACCCGGAGACCCAGTACTTC. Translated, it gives CAISVGTSGNPETQYF.

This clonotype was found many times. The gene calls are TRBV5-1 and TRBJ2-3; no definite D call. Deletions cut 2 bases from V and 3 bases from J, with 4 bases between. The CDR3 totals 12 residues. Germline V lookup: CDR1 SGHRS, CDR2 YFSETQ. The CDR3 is CASSFGTDTQYF. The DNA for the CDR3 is TGCGCCAGCAGCTTCGGAACAGATACGCAGTATTTT.

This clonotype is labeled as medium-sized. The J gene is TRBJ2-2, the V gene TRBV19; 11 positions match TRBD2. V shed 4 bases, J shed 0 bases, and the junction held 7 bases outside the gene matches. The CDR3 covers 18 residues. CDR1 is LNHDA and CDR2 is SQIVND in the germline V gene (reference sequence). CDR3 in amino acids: CASSKTTSGTANTGELFF. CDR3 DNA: TGTGCCAGTAGTAAAACGACTAGCGGGACCGCGAACACCGGGGAGCTGTTTTTT.

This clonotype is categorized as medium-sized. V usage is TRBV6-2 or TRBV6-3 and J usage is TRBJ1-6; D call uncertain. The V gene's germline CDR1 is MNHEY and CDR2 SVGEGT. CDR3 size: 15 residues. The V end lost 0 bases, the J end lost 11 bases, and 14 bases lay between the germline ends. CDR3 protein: CASSYSIPAQAPLHF. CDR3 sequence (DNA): TGTGCCAGCAGTTACTCGATACCAGCGCAGGCACCCCTCCACTTT.

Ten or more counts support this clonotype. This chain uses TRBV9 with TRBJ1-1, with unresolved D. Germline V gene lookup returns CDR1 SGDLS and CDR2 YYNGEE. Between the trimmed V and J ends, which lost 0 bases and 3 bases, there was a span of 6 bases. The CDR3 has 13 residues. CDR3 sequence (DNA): TGTGCCAGCAGCGTAGTCGGGTACACTGAAGCTTTCTTT. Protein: CASSVVGYTEAFF.

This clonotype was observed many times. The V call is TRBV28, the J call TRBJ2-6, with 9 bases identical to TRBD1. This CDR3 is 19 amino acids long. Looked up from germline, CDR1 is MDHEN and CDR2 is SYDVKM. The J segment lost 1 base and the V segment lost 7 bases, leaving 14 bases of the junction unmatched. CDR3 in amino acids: CASTLSGGQGVSGANVLTF. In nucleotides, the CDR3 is TGTGCCAGCACCCTATCGGGGGGACAGGGAGTTTCTGGGGCCAACGTCCTGACTTTC.

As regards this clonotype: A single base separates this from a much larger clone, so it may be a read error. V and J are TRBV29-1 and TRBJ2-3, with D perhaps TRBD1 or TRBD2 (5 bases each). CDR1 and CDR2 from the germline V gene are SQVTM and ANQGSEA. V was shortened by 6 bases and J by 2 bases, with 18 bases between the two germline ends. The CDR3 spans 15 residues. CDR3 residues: CSVAWDPGPTDTQYF. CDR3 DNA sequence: TGCAGCGTGGCCTGGGACCCCGGACCCACAGATACGCAGTATTTT.